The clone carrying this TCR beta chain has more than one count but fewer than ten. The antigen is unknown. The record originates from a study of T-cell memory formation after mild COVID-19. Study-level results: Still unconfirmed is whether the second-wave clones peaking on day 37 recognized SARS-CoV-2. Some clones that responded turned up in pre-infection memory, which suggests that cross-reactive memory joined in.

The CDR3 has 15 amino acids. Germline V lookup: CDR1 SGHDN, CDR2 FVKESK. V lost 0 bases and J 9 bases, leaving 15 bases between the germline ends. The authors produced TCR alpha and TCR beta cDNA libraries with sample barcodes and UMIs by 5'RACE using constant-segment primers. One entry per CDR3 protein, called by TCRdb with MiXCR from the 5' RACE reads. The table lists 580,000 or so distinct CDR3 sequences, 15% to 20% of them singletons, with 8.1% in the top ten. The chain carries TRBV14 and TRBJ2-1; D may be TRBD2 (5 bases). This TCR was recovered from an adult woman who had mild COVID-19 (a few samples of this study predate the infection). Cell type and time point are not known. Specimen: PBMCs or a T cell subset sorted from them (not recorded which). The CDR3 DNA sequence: TGTGCCAGCAGCCAAGATTTGGACGCTAGCTTTGAGCAGTTCTTC. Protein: CASSQDLDASFEQFF.